The 3 T cell receptor beta chains in this list originate from one sample, sequenced in a study of OX40 agonist ivuxolimab in advanced cancers. Produced via immunoSEQ multiplex PCR; TCRdb's table is partial and in-frame only. The profile shows about 45,000 clones, more than 80% of them singletons. The input for sequencing was CD4+ or CD8+ T cells sorted from blood, taken in a trial of the OX40 agonist ivuxolimab. These receptor sequences come from an adult with an advanced solid tumor such as melanoma, head and neck, liver or kidney cancer.

As for this clone: Germline is not matched at one junction end, which may reflect a read error. The chain is built from TRBV5-1 and TRBJ2-7, with no clear D. This CDR3 is 14 amino acids long. The germline V gene encodes CDR1 SGHRS and CDR2 YFSETQ. CDR3 protein: CASGLSRATYEQYF. The CDR3 DNA is TGCGCCAGCGGCTTGAGTAGGGCAACCTACGAGCAGTACTTC.

The chain employs TRBV9 and TRBJ2-1, with TRBD2 identical over 9 bases. V lost 4 bases to trimming and J lost 6 bases; unmatched junction nucleotides: 8. Looked up from germline, CDR1 is SGDLS and CDR2 is YYNGEE. The CDR3 is 15 residues long. The CDR3 spells CASSPGLASGNEQFF. The DNA of the CDR3 is TGTGCCAGCAGCCCGGGACTAGCTTCCGGCAATGAGCAGTTCTTC.

The chain is built from TRBV30 and TRBJ2-1; 8 bases line up with TRBD2. The CDR3 loop spans 13 amino acids. Germline V gives CDR1 GTSNPN, CDR2 SVGIG (reference sequence). V was pared by 5 bases and J by 6 bases, with 6 bases of the junction left unmatched. CDR3 sequence: CAWDGRGINEQFF. The CDR3 coding sequence is TGTGCCTGGGACGGGAGGGGAATCAATGAGCAGTTCTTC.